Shown below are 22 T cell receptor beta chains from a single sample sequenced in a study of response to subunit inactivated influenza vaccine. TCRdb re-derived calls from the RT-PCR reads in MiXCR, one entry per CDR3 protein. The data hold roughly 520,000 distinct CDR3 sequences, with 25% observed a single time. The source material was CD4+ T cells sorted from PBMCs, sampled about 5 days after vaccination. Source of these receptors: a man between 50 and 59 years old who received an inactivated influenza vaccine.

This chain connects TRBV2 to TRBJ1-2; 9 positions match TRBD1. Losses at the gene ends were 7 bases for V and 5 bases for J; bases not matched to a gene: 8. Germline CDR1 SNHLY, CDR2 FYNNEI. The CDR3 contains 14 residues. DNA of the CDR3: TGTGCCAGCAAAAACCGGGACAGGGTTTATGGCTACACCTTC. It codes for CASKNRDRVYGYTF. The full variable domain, rest sourced from reference TRBV2 and TRBJ1-2, is EPEVTQTPSHQVTQMGQEVILRCVPISNHLYFYWYRQILGQKVEFLVSFYNNEISEKSEIFDDQFSVERPDGSNFTLKIRSTKLEDSAMYFCASKNRDRVYGYTFGSGTRLTVV.

The chain carries TRBV18 and TRBJ1-2; D is unresolved. In germline, CDR1 is KGHSH, CDR2 LQKENI. This CDR3 spans 12 amino acids. Between the trimmed V and J ends, which lost 2 bases and 9 bases, there was a span of 10 bases. The CDR3 loop is CASSPDGRSYTF. CDR3 nucleotides: TGTGCCAGCTCACCAGACGGTCGGAGCTACACCTTC.

This clonotype was found once. The chain has TRBV7-9 and TRBJ2-1; 9 nucleotides match TRBD1. Trimming removed 4 bases from V and 1 base from J; junction bases left unmatched: 8. The CDR3 consists of 17 residues. Looked up from germline, CDR1 is SEHNR and CDR2 is FQNEAQ (reference sequence). CDR3 loop: CASSSPGQGLSYNEQFF. The CDR3 DNA sequence: TGTGCCAGCAGCTCGCCGGGACAGGGTCTTTCCTACAATGAGCAGTTCTTC.

The chain joins TRBV6-1 to TRBJ1-6, with D maybe TRBD1 (6 bases). The germline V and J ends were trimmed by 5 bases and 9 bases, with 17 bases remaining between them. This CDR3 region has 15 residues. From germline, CDR1 is MNHNS and CDR2 SASEGT. CDR3 sequence reads: CASSTDRRYGSPLHF. The CDR3 region has the DNA TGTGCCAGCAGTACGGACAGACGTTATGGTTCACCCCTCCACTTT.

V gene TRBV20-1 combines with J gene TRBJ1-1; D might be TRBD1 (6 bases). CDR3 length: 14 residues. The ends were cut back, 6 bases at V and 5 bases at J, with 19 bases in the middle. CDR1 is DFQATT and CDR2 is SNEGSKA in the germline V gene (reference sequence). In DNA, the CDR3 is TGCAGTGCACACCGGGGGGCGAGCGGGACTGAAGCTTTCTTT. This sequence encodes CSAHRGASGTEAFF.

The rearrangement uses TRBV14 and TRBJ2-5; a possible D gene is TRBD2 (6 bases). Germline assignment: CDR1 SGHDN and CDR2 FVKESK. The CDR3 length is 15 residues. Trimming stripped 6 bases from V and 5 bases from J, with 19 bases between. The CDR3, as DNA: TGTGCCAGCAGTGGAGGAGGGGTTCGTGCGGAGACCCAGTACTTC. It yields the protein CASSGGGVRAETQYF.

This clonotype occurred a few times. The chain recombines TRBV4-2 with TRBJ2-5, with 7 nucleotides matching TRBD1. This CDR3 has 16 amino acids. Germline CDR1 LGHNA, CDR2 YNFKEQ. The trim removed 0 bases at V and 1 base at J, leaving 5 bases unmatched. The CDR3 nucleotides read TGTGCCAGCAGCCAAGATCTCCGGGACAGCCAAGAGACCCAGTACTTC. Translated: CASSQDLRDSQETQYF.

V usage is TRBV27 and J usage is TRBJ2-7; perhaps TRBD1 as D (6 bases). The CDR3 loop spans 15 amino acids. The V gene's germline CDR1 is MNHEY and CDR2 SMNVEV (reference sequence). V dropped 2 bases and J dropped 4 bases, with 15 bases sitting between them. The CDR3 protein is CASSLTRGSPYEQYF. CDR3 nucleotides: TGTGCCAGCAGTTTAACTAGGGGGAGCCCTTACGAGCAGTACTTC.

The genes are TRBV18 and TRBJ2-3; D is ambiguous. Germline V gene data show CDR1 as KGHSH and CDR2 as LQKENI. This CDR3 has 15 amino acids. V lost 0 bases and J 0 bases, leaving 7 bases between the germline ends. Here the CDR3 DNA reads TGTGCCAGCTCACCACCTGCGTCTAGCACAGATACGCAGTATTTT. The encoded protein is CASSPPASSTDTQYF.

This clonotype has a handful of counts. The chain couples TRBV20-1 to TRBJ2-7; a possible D gene is TRBD2 (5 bases). The CDR3 extends over 13 amino acids. Germline values: CDR1 DFQATT, CDR2 SNEGSKA (reference sequence). V was trimmed by 5 bases and J by 6 bases, leaving 17 bases between them. The CDR3 sequence is CSAGGRSGSEQYF. CDR3 nucleotides: TGCAGTGCTGGAGGACGGTCGGGATCCGAGCAGTACTTC.

The chain recombines TRBV4-1 with TRBJ2-7; the D gene is possibly TRBD1 (6 bases). The CDR3 loop spans 13 amino acids. The germline CDR1 and CDR2 sequences are MGHRA and YSYEKL. The ends were cut back, 4 bases at V and 3 bases at J, with 10 bases in the middle. The CDR3: CASSRTAFYEQYF. The CDR3 DNA follows: TGCGCCAGCAGCCGGACAGCATTCTACGAGCAGTACTTC.

This sequence joins TRBV7-9 and TRBJ2-3; D possibly uses TRBD1 or TRBD2 (5 bases each). Germline CDR1 SEHNR, CDR2 FQNEAQ (reference sequence). The V end was cut by 11 bases, the J end by 3 bases, with 15 bases between. This CDR3 region has 13 residues. This CDR3 reads CALSLGVTDTQYF. The DNA for the CDR3 is TGTGCCTTGTCTCTGGGGGTGACAGATACGCAGTATTTT.

The V call is TRBV20-1, the J call TRBJ2-2, with TRBD2 matching over 7 bases. Germline lookup yields CDR1 DFQATT and CDR2 SNEGSKA (reference sequence). J lost 1 base, V lost 7 bases, and 3 bases had no gene match. CDR3 size: 13 residues. The CDR3, as DNA: TGCAGTGTTCTAGCGGAGAACACCGGGGAGCTGTTTTTT. As protein: CSVLAENTGELFF.

This chain uses TRBV7-9 with TRBJ2-5; 9 positions agree with TRBD1. With 2 bases clipped from V and 2 bases from J, the junction kept 6 bases outside the gene matches. The germline V gene has CDR1 SEHNR and CDR2 FQNEAQ (reference sequence). The CDR3 has 16 amino acids. The CDR3: CASSLITGQGQETQYF. CDR3 nucleotide sequence: TGTGCCAGCAGCTTAATTACAGGACAGGGGCAAGAGACCCAGTACTTC.

This rearrangement joins TRBV20-1 to TRBJ2-7; perhaps TRBD2 as D (5 bases). The CDR3 is 13 residues long. Germline V gene sequence: CDR1 DFQATT, CDR2 SNEGSKA (reference sequence). Trimming left V 5 bases short and J 7 bases short, with 18 bases between. CDR3 nucleotides: TGCAGTGCTGGAGGACTGATTCTCGGTGAGCAGTACTTC. It specifies CSAGGLILGEQYF.

This sequence joins TRBV14 and TRBJ1-2, with a possible D match to TRBD1 (5 bases). The CDR3 length is 13 residues. Per the germline V gene, CDR1 is SGHDN and CDR2 is FVKESK. V dropped 5 bases and J dropped 12 bases, with 19 bases sitting between them. CDR3 in DNA: TGTGCCAGCAGCACCCACGTTGTCACAGGACACACCTTC. This codes for CASSTHVVTGHTF.

This clonotype has just a few counts. This rearrangement joins TRBV20-1 to TRBJ2-3; 12 bases agree with TRBD2. The CDR3 extends over 20 amino acids. The ends lost 3 bases at V and 0 bases at J; junction bases unmatched: 16. Germline V gene sequence: CDR1 DFQATT, CDR2 SNEGSKA (reference sequence). CDR3 sequence reads: CSASTRDLAGGPGSTDTQYF. In nucleotides, the CDR3 is TGCAGTGCTAGCACAAGAGATCTAGCGGGAGGGCCCGGGAGCACAGATACGCAGTATTTT.

Only a few counts were recorded for this clonotype. The chain links TRBV12-3 or TRBV12-4 to TRBJ1-6; the D is unclear. This CDR3 contains 15 residues. V was pared by 2 bases and J by 2 bases, with 7 bases between. The CDR3 loop is CASSLRAAYNSPLHF. The DNA for the CDR3 is TGTGCCAGCAGTTTAAGGGCAGCCTATAATTCACCCCTCCACTTT.

The chain is built from TRBV5-1 and TRBJ2-3, with 7 bases that match TRBD2. Losses at the gene ends were 4 bases for V and 1 base for J; bases not matched to a gene: 9. Germline values: CDR1 SGHRS, CDR2 YFSETQ. The length of the CDR3 is 16 residues. The CDR3 DNA follows: TGCGCCAGCAGCCCAACGGCTAGCGGAGGCACAGATACGCAGTATTTT. Translating it yields CASSPTASGGTDTQYF.

This sequence joins TRBV12-3 or TRBV12-4 and TRBJ2-2, with D tentatively TRBD1 (5 bases). This CDR3 spans 15 amino acids. V lost 6 bases and J lost 6, with 17 bases in between. The CDR3 reads CASRIRSQGAGELFF. The DNA for the CDR3 is TGTGCCAGCAGAATTAGATCCCAAGGGGCCGGGGAGCTGTTTTTT.

This clonotype was counted a few times. The J gene is TRBJ2-4, the V gene TRBV5-5; D remains ambiguous. Per germline, CDR1 SGHKS and CDR2 YYEKEE (reference sequence). This CDR3 region has 12 residues. Trimming stripped 4 bases from V and 5 bases from J, with 7 bases between. The CDR3 nucleotides are TGTGCCAGCAGCCTCCGGCAAAACATTCAGTACTTC. This gives the protein CASSLRQNIQYF.

This chain connects TRBV7-6 to TRBJ2-5; D possibly corresponds to TRBD1 (6 bases). Trimming pared 3 bases from V and 1 base from J, leaving 15 bases between. Looked up from germline, CDR1 is SGHVS and CDR2 is FNYEAQ. CDR3 length equals 16 residues. The CDR3 region is CASSLRQVSIQETQYF. The CDR3 DNA reads as TGTGCCAGCAGCTTGCGACAGGTTTCCATCCAAGAGACCCAGTACTTC.